Sequencing of this T cell receptor beta chain was carried out in a study of molecular identifiers for immune sequencing clone quantification. The CDR3 has 15 amino acids. Trimming took off 7 bases at V and 4 bases at J, with 18 bases between the two ends. Germline-derived CDR1 and CDR2 are LGHNA and YSLEER. TCRdb analysed the PCR reads with MiXCR anew, one entry per CDR3 protein. The sample contains some 100,000 distinct CDR3 sequences, roughly 38% of which appear only once. This clonotype was sampled from a human donor in good health. Some libraries in this study had Jurkat cell RNA spiked in. The sample taken for sequencing was naive CD8+ T cells from blood, with Jurkat cell RNA spiked in. The subset is: FACS-sorted CD8+CD4-CCR7+CD45RA+ naive T cells. J is TRBJ2-3 and V is TRBV4-3, with TRBD2 as a possible D gene (6 bases). CDR3 sequence (DNA): TGCGCCAGCATCCGGAGGGAAGGGGCATCAGATACGCAGTATTTT. Translated, it gives CASIRREGASDTQYF.